This T cell receptor (beta chain) was profiled in a study of blood T cell repertoires in COVID-19 (dated by TCRdb to about 2020). For the study in its entirety: The collaborator samples originated in the United States, Italy and Spain and spanned the acute and convalescent phases of COVID-19. The prospective study material was composed of cDNA or gDNA derived from T cells, B-cell-depleted T cells, or PBMCs. The dataset comprised deeply sampled blood TCRbeta repertoires from subjects exposed to, actively infected with, or recovered from COVID-19. The repertoires were released in a freely available public database intended as a resource for research on the immune response to SARS-CoV-2. Samples were obtained from the ongoing ImmuneRACE study (first 160 participants) and from 1,000 to 1,500 subjects provided by 6 global collaborators. Sample metadata almost always included a de-identified subject ID, COVID-19 status, age in years and sex. Where available, HLA class I and class II types were obtained from metadata supplied by the sample provider rather than from assay-based typing.

From cysteine to phenylalanine, the CDR3 is 14 amino acids long. Left in the record is the CDR3 DNA by itself, 42 bases read in frame from the first base. Cut back by 4 bases and 5 bases, the V and J ends lie 15 bases apart. According to the germline V gene (reference sequence), CDR1 reads SGHNT and CDR2 reads YYREEE. A note on this clone: Its antigen is currently not known. No base quality values were provided; no much bigger clone lies one nucleotide off.

Here is what the overall study found, with its caveats: The amount of clinical and demographic metadata varied by source and participant and was provided uncurated.

Each collaborating institution followed its own protocols to collect whole blood in K2EDTA tubes. For TCRbeta analysis, collaborators shipped samples in one of three forms: frozen whole blood, isolated PBMCs, or DNA extracted from either of those sample types. TCRbeta CDR3 regions were amplified from genomic DNA by means of the immunoSEQ Assay, a bias-controlled multiplex PCR. The study's own analysis went as follows. The number of nucleated cells in each sample was estimated by amplification of reference gene primers within the assay. To quantify the absolute abundance of each unique TCRbeta CDR3 rearrangement, sequence reads were collapsed and filtered. For each sample, productive Simpson clonality was calculated as the square root of Simpson's diversity index over productive rearrangements. Held by TCRdb, this immuneACCESS table contains in-frame sequences only and omits some clones. Under half of the omission traces to an unresolved V gene where checked; the cause of the rest is unknown. V and J calls and clone size are those listed in that table; D and trimming were worked out from the DNA. This sample is represented by around 53,000 clones; 77% of them were singletons. About 40% of the sample is in the top ten clones.

The receptor's source is a man aged 70 or older with active or convalescent COVID-19. Sequencing input: peripheral blood. The V and J segments used are TRBV5-4 and TRBJ2-5, and perhaps TRBD2 as D gene, on 6 matching bases. The CDR3: CASSTGGVRETQYF. The bases read TGTGCCAGCAGCACTGGAGGGGTTCGGGAGACCCAGTACTTC.